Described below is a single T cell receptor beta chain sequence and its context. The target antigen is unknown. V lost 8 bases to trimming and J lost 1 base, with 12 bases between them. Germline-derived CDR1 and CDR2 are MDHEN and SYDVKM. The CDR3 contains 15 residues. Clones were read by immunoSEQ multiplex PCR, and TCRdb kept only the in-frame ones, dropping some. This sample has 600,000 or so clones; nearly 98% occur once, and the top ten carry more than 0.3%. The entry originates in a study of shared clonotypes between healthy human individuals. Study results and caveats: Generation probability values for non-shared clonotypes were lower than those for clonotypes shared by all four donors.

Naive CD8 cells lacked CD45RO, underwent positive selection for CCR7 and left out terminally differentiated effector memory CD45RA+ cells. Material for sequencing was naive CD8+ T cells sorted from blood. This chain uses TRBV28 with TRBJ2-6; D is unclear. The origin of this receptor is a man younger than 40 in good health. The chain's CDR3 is CASDGPASGANVLTF. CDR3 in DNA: TGTGCCAGCGACGGGCCAGCATCTGGGGCCAACGTCCTGACTTTC.